These 12 T cell receptor beta chains share one sample of origin, sequenced in a study of blood T cell repertoires in COVID-19. The data were produced by immunoSEQ multiplex PCR, yet TCRdb's version contains in-frame clones alone and is incomplete. The sample includes 150,000 or so clones, roughly nine tenths of them seen just once. The sequenced material came from peripheral blood. The receptor set was obtained from a woman between 40 and 55 years old with acute or convalescent COVID-19.

The chain couples TRBV2 to TRBJ1-2; a weak D match, TRBD1 (5 bases). Germline V gene lookup returns CDR1 SNHLY and CDR2 FYNNEI. CDR3 length: 14 residues. Between the trimmed V and J ends, which lost 3 bases and 6 bases, there was a span of 14 bases. CDR3 coding DNA: TGTGCCAGCAGTGACTTAGGGGCCAGCGATGGCTACACCTTC. It codes for CASSDLGASDGYTF.

This chain joins TRBV2 and TRBJ2-7; 7 bases map to TRBD1. The CDR3 has 13 residues. The germline V gene has CDR1 SNHLY and CDR2 FYNNEI. J gave up 5 bases and V 8 bases, and 9 bases lay outside the gene matches. The CDR3 DNA follows: TGTGCCAGCGGACAGGAAAAAGCACACGAGCAGTACTTC. Protein product: CASGQEKAHEQYF.

J is TRBJ1-2 and V is TRBV15; D remains unclear. The CDR3 loop spans 13 amino acids. Germline CDR1 reads LNHNV; CDR2 reads YYDKDF (reference sequence). V lost 0 bases and J lost 8, with 10 bases in between. The CDR3 sequence: CATSRDVGQGYTF. Written as DNA, the CDR3 is TGTGCCACCAGCAGAGATGTGGGCCAAGGCTACACCTTC.

The CDR3 sequence: CATSRDQGETQYF. DNA for the CDR3: TGTGCCACCAGCAGAGATCAGGGGGAGACCCAGTACTTC. The rearrangement uses TRBV15 and TRBJ2-5, with D possibly being TRBD1 (6 bases). CDR3 length: 13 amino acids. Trimming took off 0 bases at V and 5 bases at J, with 7 bases between the two ends. Germline V gene sequence: CDR1 LNHNV, CDR2 YYDKDF (reference sequence). Using reference TRBV15 and TRBJ2-5 for the parts outside the CDR3, the full variable domain is DAMVIQNPRYQVTQFGKPVTLSCSQTLNHNVMYWYQQKSSQAPKLLFHYYDKDFNNEADTPDNFQSRRPNTSFCFLDIRSPGLGDTAMYLCATSRDQGETQYFGPGTRLLVL.

CDR3 amino acids: CSVGGGGMNTEAFF. The CDR3 DNA is TGCAGCGTTGGGGGGGGAGGGATGAACACTGAAGCTTTCTTT. J is TRBJ1-1 and V is TRBV29-1; D perhaps matches TRBD1 (5 bases). This CDR3 is built from 14 residues. V was pared by 4 bases and J by 0 bases, with 12 bases between. The germline V gene has CDR1 SQVTM and CDR2 ANQGSEA.

The chain carries TRBV9 and TRBJ2-2, with 10 bases lining up with TRBD1. V was pared by 7 bases and J by 6 bases, with 18 bases of the junction left unmatched. The CDR3 is 18 amino acids. The V gene's germline CDR1 is SGDLS and CDR2 YYNGEE. CDR3 nucleotide sequence: TGTGCCAGCTCTGGGACAGGGGCCCTTCCCCGGTTTGCCGGGGAGCTGTTTTTT. The encoded protein is CASSGTGALPRFAGELFF. Supplemented by reference TRBV9 and TRBJ2-2, the full variable domain reads DSGVTQTPKHLITATGQRVTLRCSPRSGDLSVYWYQQSLDQGLQFLIQYYNGEERAKGNILERFSAQQFPDLHSELNLSSLELGDSALYFCASSGTGALPRFAGELFFGEGSRLTVL.

The chain combines TRBV18 with TRBJ1-2, with a weak D call TRBD1 (6 bases). The ends were cut back, 6 bases at V and 4 bases at J, with 12 bases in the middle. This CDR3 comprises 13 residues. The V gene's germline CDR1 is KGHSH and CDR2 LQKENI. The CDR3 loop reads CASSQGTTYGYTF. The CDR3 coding sequence is TGTGCCAGCTCCCAGGGGACAACCTATGGCTACACCTTC.

This clone has a handful of counts. The rearrangement links TRBV3-1 (or the pseudogene TRBV3-2) to TRBJ2-1; D is uncertain. In germline, CDR1 is LGHDT, CDR2 YNNKEL (reference sequence). The CDR3 sequence is 13 residues long. V lost 0 bases, J lost 8 bases, and 8 bases lay in between. CDR3 amino acids: CASSQDWADEQFF. CDR3 DNA: TGTGCCAGCAGCCAAGACTGGGCTGATGAGCAGTTCTTC.

This chain uses TRBV16 with TRBJ1-4; weak D call: TRBD1 (6 bases). Trimming cost V 0 bases and J 5 bases, with 10 bases left between them. Germline loops: CDR1 KGHSY, CDR2 FQNENV. There are 15 residues in the CDR3. The CDR3 DNA reads TGTGCCAGCAGCCAATCAGGACAGCGAAATGAAAAACTGTTTTTT. Its translation: CASSQSGQRNEKLFF. Supplemented by reference TRBV16 and TRBJ1-4, the full variable domain reads GEEVAQTPKHLVRGEGQKAKLYCAPIKGHSYVFWYQQVLKNEFKFLISFQNENVFDETGMPKERFSAKCLPNSPCSLEIQATKLEDSAVYFCASSQSGQRNEKLFFGSGTQLSVL.

The J gene is TRBJ1-3, the V gene TRBV6-1, with D possibly TRBD1 on 6 matching bases. The V end lost 3 bases, the J end lost 1 base, and 10 bases lay between the germline ends. Per germline, CDR1 MNHNS and CDR2 SASEGT. This CDR3 spans 15 amino acids. Here the CDR3 DNA reads TGTGCCAGCAGTGAGACCGGGACATCTGGAAACACCATATATTTT. Translation: CASSETGTSGNTIYF.

The rearrangement links TRBV9 to TRBJ1-4, with a tentative D call TRBD1 (5 bases). Germline values: CDR1 SGDLS, CDR2 YYNGEE. V lost 0 bases, J lost 8 bases, and 14 bases lay in between. CDR3 length: 15 amino acids. The CDR3 nucleotides are TGTGCCAGCAGCGTAGACCAGGGAACGAGCGAAAAACTGTTTTTT. It translates to CASSVDQGTSEKLFF.

The chain carries TRBV27 and TRBJ1-4, with a weak D call TRBD1 (6 bases). The germline V gene has CDR1 MNHEY and CDR2 SMNVEV (reference sequence). This CDR3 spans 21 amino acids. Deletions cut 5 bases from V and 0 bases from J, with 28 bases between. CDR3 protein: CASSERTLGQIIGATNEKLFF. CDR3 in DNA: TGTGCCAGCAGTGAACGAACCTTAGGACAGATCATAGGAGCAACTAATGAAAAACTGTTTTTT. The variable domain in full, completed from reference TRBV27 and TRBJ1-4, reads EAQVTQNPRYLITVTGKKLTVTCSQNMNHEYMSWYRQDPGLGLRQIYYSMNVEVTDKGDVPEGYKVSRKEKRNFPLILESPSPNQTSLYFCASSERTLGQIIGATNEKLFFGSGTQLSVL.